Listed below are T cell receptor beta chains from one sample, sequenced in a study of cytomegalovirus exposure and HLA in healthy donors. Sequenced by immunoSEQ multiplex PCR; TCRdb stores in-frame clones only, minus some. This table has roughly 200,000 clones, roughly 85% appearing once. The sample comprised PBMCs. Receptors were obtained from a woman aged 45-65 years in good health and CMV-seronegative. Both conserved end residues are part of each CDR3. A D gene is named only where the DNA matches it firmly. The size field is filled for only some rows; it gives once, few, many or a size class.

clone size	V gene	D gene	J gene	CDR3 protein	CDR3 DNA
NA	TRBV30	NA	TRBJ1-1	CAWSWGPNTEAFF	TGTGCCTGGAGTTGGGGGCCGAACACTGAAGCTTTCTTT
NA	TRBV9	NA	TRBJ2-2	CASSVGPATNTGELFF	TGTGCCAGCAGCGTAGGGCCCGCCACAAACACCGGGGAGCTGTTTTTT
few	TRBV6-6	NA	TRBJ1-4	CASSSGIFATNEKLFF	TGTGCCAGCAGTTCGGGGATCTTTGCAACTAATGAAAAACTGTTTTTT
NA	TRBV6-6	NA	TRBJ2-5	CASSAAEGSFETQYF	TGTGCCAGCAGCGCTGCGGAAGGGAGCTTCGAGACCCAGTACTTC
NA	TRBV25-1	TRBD1	TRBJ2-6	CASSEERGRLAGANVLTF	TGTGCCAGCAGTGAAGAGAGGGGGCGCCTAGCTGGGGCCAACGTCCTGACTTTC
NA	TRBV12-5	TRBD2	TRBJ2-1	CASGSGTSDGNEQFF	TGTGCTAGTGGTTCCGGGACTAGCGACGGGAATGAGCAGTTCTTC
NA	TRBV19	NA	TRBJ2-7	CASSMSGDYEQYF	TGTGCCAGTAGTATGTCAGGGGACTACGAGCAGTACTTC
NA	TRBV5-1	TRBD2	TRBJ2-6	CASSLRAGDGANVLTF	TGCGCCAGCAGCTTGAGAGCGGGAGATGGGGCCAACGTCCTGACTTTC
NA	TRBV30	NA	TRBJ2-7	CAWSVTTVWEQYF	TGTGCCTGGAGTGTTACGACAGTTTGGGAGCAGTACTTC
few	TRBV9	TRBD1	TRBJ2-2	CASSVGGGQGDTGELFF	TGTGCCAGCAGCGTAGGTGGGGGACAGGGTGACACCGGGGAGCTGTTTTTT
NA	TRBV15	TRBD1	TRBJ1-1	CATSEGQGRVQAFF	TGTGCCACCAGCGAGGGACAGGGGAGGGTTCAAGCTTTCTTT
NA	TRBV9	NA	TRBJ2-7	CASSVGVGGRYEQYF	TGTGCCAGCAGCGTAGGGGTCGGAGGGCGATACGAGCAGTACTTC
once	TRBV10-2	TRBD2	TRBJ2-7	CASGASGRFLGGSYEQYF	TGCGCCAGCGGAGCTAGCGGGAGATTCTTAGGGGGCTCCTACGAGCAGTACTTC
NA	TRBV7-2	NA	TRBJ1-1	CASSQDRKTEAFF	TGTGCCAGCAGCCAAGACAGAAAAACTGAAGCTTTCTTT
NA	TRBV11-2	NA	TRBJ2-6	CSSGEGANVLTF	TGTTCGTCCGGGGAAGGGGCCAACGTCCTGACTTTC
NA	TRBV5-6	TRBD1	TRBJ2-2	CASSLRGPGGGELFF	TGTGCCAGCAGCTTGAGGGGGCCCGGAGGCGGGGAGCTGTTTTTT
NA	TRBV27	NA	TRBJ1-5	CASRGSGIRWDQPQHF	TGTGCCAGCAGAGGAAGCGGAATAAGATGGGATCAGCCCCAGCATTTT